What follows are 5 T cell receptor beta chains derived from one specimen sequenced in a study of blood T cell repertoires in COVID-19. Some clones are missing from TCRdb's copy, which holds only in-frame ones; the method was immunoSEQ multiplex PCR. In the table there are about 59,000 clones, approximately 78% of which are singletons. The sequencing input was peripheral blood. These receptors were obtained from an elderly man with acute or convalescent COVID-19.

This rearrangement joins TRBV10-1 to TRBJ2-7, with 7 bases aligning to TRBD1. V was clipped by 6 bases and J by 1 base; unmatched bases: 3. CDR1 and CDR2 (germline): WNHNN, SYGVQD (reference sequence). This CDR3 contains 13 residues. Here the CDR3 reads CASSRDSSYEQYF. The CDR3 DNA is TGCGCCAGCAGCCGGGACAGTTCCTACGAGCAGTACTTC.

The V call is TRBV6-5, the J call TRBJ1-6, with 10 bases identical to TRBD1. The trim removed 3 bases at V and 11 bases at J, leaving 4 bases unmatched. The germline gives CDR1 MNHEY, CDR2 SVGAGI. The CDR3 is 14 residues long. CDR3 region: CASSYWDRGTPLHF. The CDR3 DNA sequence: TGTGCCAGCAGTTATTGGGACAGGGGTACACCCCTCCACTTT.

The rearrangement links TRBV5-1 to TRBJ2-6; D uncertain. The CDR3 spans 14 residues. Germline CDR1 is SGHRS and CDR2 is YFSETQ. Trimming took off 3 bases at V and 0 bases at J, with 4 bases between the two ends. The chain's CDR3 is CASSYSSGANVLTF. The CDR3, as DNA: TGCGCCAGCAGCTACAGCTCTGGGGCCAACGTCCTGACTTTC.

The chain has TRBV3-1 (or the pseudogene TRBV3-2) and TRBJ1-4; a weak D match, TRBD1 (5 bases). Germline CDR1 reads LGHDT; CDR2 reads YNNKEL (reference sequence). This CDR3 contains 14 residues. Trimming pared 4 bases from V and 8 bases from J, leaving 14 bases between. This CDR3 is CASSPQKGNEKLFF. Written as DNA, the CDR3 is TGTGCCAGCAGCCCACAGAAGGGGAACGAAAAACTGTTTTTT.

V gene TRBV7-2 combines with J gene TRBJ2-7, with 9 bases fitting TRBD1. This CDR3 has 15 residues. Looked up from germline, CDR1 is SGHTA and CDR2 is FQGNSA. Trimming cost V 0 bases and J 4 bases; bases outside gene matches: 4. The chain's CDR3 is CASSLAAGTGYEQYF. The CDR3 nucleotides are TGTGCCAGCAGCTTAGCGGCCGGGACAGGGTACGAGCAGTACTTC.